Included here is one T cell receptor beta chain sequence, with context. This CDR3 is 13 amino acids long. The V end was cut by 7 bases, the J end by 2 bases, with 15 bases between. Germline CDR1 GTSNPN, CDR2 SVGIG (reference sequence). This entry comes from a study of PD-L1 blockade in urothelial cancer. On the study more broadly: Patients began atezolizumab, 1,200 mg intravenously every 3 weeks, at some point between 2013 and 2015. Enrolled patients had been treated previously with 0 to 3 chemotherapy regimens. Peripheral blood specimens exhibited a median yield of about 150,000 T cells.

The investigators introduced synthetic TCR analog templates into each PCR as spikes. Libraries were prepared by immunoSEQ multiplex PCR; TCRdb keeps only in-frame clonotypes and omits some of them. The sample contains 70,000 to 85,000 clones, roughly 80% of which appear only once. Sequenced here: PBMCs, sampled around atezolizumab (anti-PD-L1) treatment. The TCR was taken from a man between 65 and 79 years old with urothelial cancer. This chain links TRBV30 with TRBJ2-7, with D tentatively TRBD1 (5 bases). The CDR3 spells CAFTPGLPYEQYF. The CDR3 coding sequence is TGTGCCTTCACGCCAGGGTTGCCCTACGAGCAGTACTTC. The full variable domain, its missing parts supplied by reference TRBV30 and TRBJ2-7, is SQTIHQWPATLVQPVGSPLSLECTVEGTSNPNLYWYRQAAGRGLQLLFYSVGIGQISSEVPQNLSASRPQDRQFILSSKKLLLSDSGFYLCAFTPGLPYEQYFGPGTRLTVT.